Below, one T cell receptor (beta chain) is given with its context. The sample comes from a study of tumor and adjacent non-tumor tissue in lung cancer. Three rounds of nested PCR, following a modified ARM-PCR protocol, produced the TCRbeta library. TCRdb redid the calling of the multiplex PCR reads with MiXCR, one entry per CDR3 protein. The profile shows approximately 130,000 distinct CDR3 sequences, around three fifths of them singletons. Germline V gene data show CDR1 as DFQATT and CDR2 as SNEGSKA (reference sequence). CDR3 size: 13 residues. The template was RNA from unsorted bulk tissue. This receptor was identified in a man aged 30 to 39 with non-small cell lung cancer. V is TRBV20-1 and J is TRBJ1-5; D remains ambiguous. Sequencing used lung tumor tissue. The CDR3 loop is CCVRDIVNQPQHF. The DNA of the CDR3 is TGCTGTGTTAGAGATATTGTTAATCAGCCCCAGCATTTT.